This T cell receptor beta chain emerged from a study of monozygotic twins with inflammatory bowel disease. Investigators made cDNA in eight separate reactions per sample. TCRdb reprocessed the 5' RACE reads and reports one entry per CDR3 protein, with no DNA. Reported are some 450,000 distinct CDR3 sequences; the ten largest clones contain about 2.4%. The CDR3 consists of 13 residues. Germline V CDR1 and CDR2: MNHEY, SMNVEV (reference sequence). The sequencing sample was made of blood. The chain joins TRBV27 to TRBJ1-2; lacking DNA, the TRBD1 call made by TCRdb goes unchecked. This sequence was found in a human donor with ulcerative colitis or Crohn's disease, or a healthy co-twin of an affected twin (not recorded which). Here the CDR3 reads CASGSLRVWGYTF.